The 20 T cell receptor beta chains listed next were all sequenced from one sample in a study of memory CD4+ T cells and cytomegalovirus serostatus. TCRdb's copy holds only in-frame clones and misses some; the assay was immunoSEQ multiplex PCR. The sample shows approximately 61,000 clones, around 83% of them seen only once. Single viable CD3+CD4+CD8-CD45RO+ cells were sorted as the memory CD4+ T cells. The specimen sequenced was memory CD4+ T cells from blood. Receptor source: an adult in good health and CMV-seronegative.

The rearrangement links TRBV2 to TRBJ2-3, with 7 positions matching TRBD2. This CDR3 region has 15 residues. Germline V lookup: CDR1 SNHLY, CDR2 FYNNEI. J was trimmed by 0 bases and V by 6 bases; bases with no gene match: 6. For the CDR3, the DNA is TGTGCCAGCAGCGGGCGGGGGTCCAGCACAGATACGCAGTATTTT. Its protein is CASSGRGSSTDTQYF.

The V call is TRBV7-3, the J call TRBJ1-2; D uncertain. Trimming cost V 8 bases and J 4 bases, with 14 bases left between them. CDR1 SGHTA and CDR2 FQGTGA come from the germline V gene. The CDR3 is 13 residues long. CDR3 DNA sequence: TGTGCCAGCCGTCCAAAGGAAGCCTATGGCTACACCTTC. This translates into CASRPKEAYGYTF.

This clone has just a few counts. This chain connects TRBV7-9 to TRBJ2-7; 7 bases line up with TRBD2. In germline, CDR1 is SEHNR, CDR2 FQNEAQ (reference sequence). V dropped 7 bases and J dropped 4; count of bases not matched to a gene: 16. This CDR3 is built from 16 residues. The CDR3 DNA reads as TGTGCCAGCACCCTCGGGAGCGGGGTGCGTCCGTACGAGCAGTACTTC. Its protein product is CASTLGSGVRPYEQYF.

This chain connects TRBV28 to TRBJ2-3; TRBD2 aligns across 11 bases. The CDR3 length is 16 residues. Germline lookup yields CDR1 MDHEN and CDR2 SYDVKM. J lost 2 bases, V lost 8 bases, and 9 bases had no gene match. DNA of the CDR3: TGTGCCAGCGTACCGGGACTAGCGGTATACACAGATACGCAGTATTTT. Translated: CASVPGLAVYTDTQYF.

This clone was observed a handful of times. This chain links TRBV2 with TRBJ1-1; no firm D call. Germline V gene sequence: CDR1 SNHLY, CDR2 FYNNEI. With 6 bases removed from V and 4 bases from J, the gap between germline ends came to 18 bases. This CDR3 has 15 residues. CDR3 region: CASRAFVGVSTEAFF. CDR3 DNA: TGTGCCAGCAGAGCCTTCGTGGGCGTCAGCACTGAAGCTTTCTTT.

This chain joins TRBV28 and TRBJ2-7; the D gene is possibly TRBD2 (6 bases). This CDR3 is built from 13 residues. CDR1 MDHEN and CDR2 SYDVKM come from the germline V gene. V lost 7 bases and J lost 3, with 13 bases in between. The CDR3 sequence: CASTRAGSYEQYF. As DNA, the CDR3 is TGTGCCAGCACAAGGGCGGGAAGCTACGAGCAGTACTTC.

The CDR3 DNA reads as TGTGCCAGCAGCTTGCGACAGGGAACTGAAGCTTTCTTT. It yields the protein CASSLRQGTEAFF. This chain joins TRBV7-3 and TRBJ1-1; 7 nucleotides line up with TRBD1. Unmatched junction bases numbered 3, after V lost 3 bases and J lost 5 bases. CDR1 is SGHTA, CDR2 FQGTGA, per germline. The CDR3 covers 13 residues.

In nucleotides, the CDR3 is TGTGCCAGCAGTTACGCCTACGAGCAGTACTTC. Translation gives CASSYAYEQYF. The rearrangement links TRBV6-6 to TRBJ2-7; unclear D gene. CDR1 MNHNY and CDR2 SVGAGI come from the germline V gene (reference sequence). Trimming shortened V by 2 bases and J by 2 bases, and 1 base separated the two germline ends. CDR3 length: 11 residues.

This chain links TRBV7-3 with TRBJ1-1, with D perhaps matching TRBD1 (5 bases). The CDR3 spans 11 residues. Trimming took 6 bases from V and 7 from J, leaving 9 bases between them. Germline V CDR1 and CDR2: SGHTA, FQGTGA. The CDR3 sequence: CASRGEVEAFF. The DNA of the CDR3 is TGTGCCAGCAGGGGGGAGGTTGAAGCTTTCTTT.

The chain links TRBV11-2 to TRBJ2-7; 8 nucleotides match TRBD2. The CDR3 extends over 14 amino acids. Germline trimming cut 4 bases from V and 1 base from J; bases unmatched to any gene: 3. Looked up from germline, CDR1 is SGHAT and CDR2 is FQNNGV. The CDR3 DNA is TGTGCCAGCAGCTCGGGACTAGTTTCCTACGAGCAGTACTTC. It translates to CASSSGLVSYEQYF.

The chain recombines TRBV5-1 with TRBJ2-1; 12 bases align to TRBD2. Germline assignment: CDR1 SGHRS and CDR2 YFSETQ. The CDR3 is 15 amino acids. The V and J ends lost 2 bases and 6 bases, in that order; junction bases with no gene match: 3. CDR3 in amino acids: CASSFLLAGGNEQFF. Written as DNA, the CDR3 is TGCGCCAGCAGCTTCTTACTAGCGGGAGGCAATGAGCAGTTCTTC.

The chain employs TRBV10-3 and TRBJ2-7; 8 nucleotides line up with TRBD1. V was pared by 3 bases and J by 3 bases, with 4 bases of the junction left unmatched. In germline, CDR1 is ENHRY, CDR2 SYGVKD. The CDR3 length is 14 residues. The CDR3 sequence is CAISDSTGVYEQYF. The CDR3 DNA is TGTGCCATCAGTGATTCGACAGGGGTCTACGAGCAGTACTTC.

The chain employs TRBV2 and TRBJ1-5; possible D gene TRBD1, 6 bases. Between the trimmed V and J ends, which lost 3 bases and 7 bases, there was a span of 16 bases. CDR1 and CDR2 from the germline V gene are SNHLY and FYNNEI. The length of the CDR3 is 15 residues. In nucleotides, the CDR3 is TGTGCCAGCAGTGATGGACAGTCGCCGCGGCAGCCCCAGCATTTT. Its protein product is CASSDGQSPRQPQHF.

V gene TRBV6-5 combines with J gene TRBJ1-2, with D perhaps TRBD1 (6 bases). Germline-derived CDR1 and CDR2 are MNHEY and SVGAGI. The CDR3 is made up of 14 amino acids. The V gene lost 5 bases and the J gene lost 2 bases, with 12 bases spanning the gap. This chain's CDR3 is CASSMTGPNYGYTF. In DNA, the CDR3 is TGTGCCAGCAGTATGACAGGCCCCAACTATGGCTACACCTTC.

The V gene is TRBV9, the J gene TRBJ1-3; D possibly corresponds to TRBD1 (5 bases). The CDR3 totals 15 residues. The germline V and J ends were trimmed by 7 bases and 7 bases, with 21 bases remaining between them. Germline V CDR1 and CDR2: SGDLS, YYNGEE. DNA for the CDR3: TGTGCCAGCGGGGGGTTTGACCCGGCTTGGAACACCATATATTTT. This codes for CASGGFDPAWNTIYF.

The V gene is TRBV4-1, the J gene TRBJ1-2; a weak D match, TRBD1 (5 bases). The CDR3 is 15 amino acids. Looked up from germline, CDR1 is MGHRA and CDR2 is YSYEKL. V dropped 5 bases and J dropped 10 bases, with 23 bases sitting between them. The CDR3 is CASSEPGGALGDYTF. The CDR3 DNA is TGCGCCAGCAGCGAACCGGGCGGGGCCCTAGGTGACTACACCTTC.

As DNA, the CDR3 is TGTGCCAGCAGAAAAACAGGGGGCACTGAAGCTTTCTTT. The encoded protein is CASRKTGGTEAFF. V gene TRBV6-6 combines with J gene TRBJ1-1; 8 bases are shared with TRBD1. The CDR3 spans 13 residues. Germline CDR1 reads MNHNY; CDR2 reads SVGAGI (reference sequence). Trimming took 6 bases from V and 4 from J; bases not matched to a gene: 4.

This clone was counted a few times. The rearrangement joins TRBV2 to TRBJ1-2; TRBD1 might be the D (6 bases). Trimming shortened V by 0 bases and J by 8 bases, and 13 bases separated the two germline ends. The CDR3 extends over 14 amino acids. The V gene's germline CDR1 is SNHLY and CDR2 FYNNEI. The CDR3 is CASSEARQVDGYTF. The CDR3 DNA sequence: TGTGCCAGCAGTGAAGCTCGACAGGTTGACGGCTACACCTTC.

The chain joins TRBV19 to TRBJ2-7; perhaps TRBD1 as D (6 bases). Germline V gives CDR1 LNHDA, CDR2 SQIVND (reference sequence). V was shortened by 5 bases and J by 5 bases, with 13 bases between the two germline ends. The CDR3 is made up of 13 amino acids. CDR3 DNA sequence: TGTGCCAGTAGTCCATTACAGGGAAACGAGCAGTACTTC. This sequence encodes CASSPLQGNEQYF. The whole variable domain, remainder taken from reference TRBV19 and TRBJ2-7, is DGGITQSPKYLFRKEGQNVTLSCEQNLNHDAMYWYRQDPGQGLRLIYYSQIVNDFQKGDIAEGYSVSREKKESFPLTVTSAQKNPTAFYLCASSPLQGNEQYFGPGTRLTVT.

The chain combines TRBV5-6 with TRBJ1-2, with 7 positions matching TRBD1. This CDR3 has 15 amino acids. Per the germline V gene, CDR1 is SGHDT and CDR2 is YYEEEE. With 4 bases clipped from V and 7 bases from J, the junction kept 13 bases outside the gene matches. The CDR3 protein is CASSPGTVPSAGYTF. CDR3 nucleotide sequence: TGTGCCAGCAGCCCTGGGACAGTTCCCTCTGCTGGCTACACCTTC.